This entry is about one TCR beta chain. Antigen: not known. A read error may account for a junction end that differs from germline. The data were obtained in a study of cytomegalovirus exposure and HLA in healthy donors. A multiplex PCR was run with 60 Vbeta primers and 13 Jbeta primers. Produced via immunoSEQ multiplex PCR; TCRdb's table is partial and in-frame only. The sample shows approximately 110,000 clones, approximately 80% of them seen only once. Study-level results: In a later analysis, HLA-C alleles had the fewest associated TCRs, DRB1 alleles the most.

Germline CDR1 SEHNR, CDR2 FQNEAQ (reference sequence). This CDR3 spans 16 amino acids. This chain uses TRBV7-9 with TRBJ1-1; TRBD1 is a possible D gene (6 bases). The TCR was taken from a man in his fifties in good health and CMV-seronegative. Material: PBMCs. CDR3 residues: CSSSLGRGGVGTEAFF. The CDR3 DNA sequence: TGTTCCAGCAGCTTAGGGAGGGGGGGCGTCGGCACTGAAGCTTTCTTT.